This T cell receptor (beta chain) was found in a study of T cells after yellow fever vaccination. Study context: In the case of low-cell-number fractions, SMART-Seq v4 Ultra Low Input was used for preparation.

UMIs and a universal primer site were added when TCR cDNA was made by 5'RACE template switching. One entry per CDR3 protein results from TCRdb running MiXCR on the 5' RACE reads. Of about 250,000 distinct CDR3 sequences listed, about 3.7% were seen once; the top ten hold around 19%. Overall study results and limits: Shared CD4/CD8 clonotypes were a small share, likely from convergent recombination.

This clonotype was recorded many times. Its antigen is unidentified. The CDR3 covers 16 residues. The V gene's germline CDR1 is MGHRA and CDR2 YSYEKL. Trimming cost V 3 bases and J 4 bases; bases outside gene matches: 9. This specimen was PBMCs, taken 15 days after the yellow fever booster vaccination. This sequence was found in a man in his late teens or twenties who received the YFV17D yellow fever vaccine. The chain is built from TRBV4-1 and TRBJ2-5, with 9 bases aligning to TRBD2. The chain's CDR3 is CASSQGTSIVRETQYF. CDR3 nucleotides: TGCGCCAGCAGCCAGGGGACTAGCATCGTGCGAGAGACCCAGTACTTC.